Each of the 8 T cell receptor beta chains below was sequenced from the same sample in a study of T cell clonality in common variable immunodeficiency. The assay was immunoSEQ multiplex PCR, and TCRdb's table has in-frame clones only and misses some. This sample carries roughly 23,000 clones and no singletons, and approximately 10% goes to the top ten. Broader study findings: Fewer deletions and N-nucleotide insertions were reportedly seen in common variable immunodeficiency TCR beta sequences.

Antigens for these TCRs are unknown. The sample was peripheral blood mononuclear cells. Source of these receptors: a human donor with common variable immunodeficiency.

This clone was seen many times. The read comes to an end 3 residues before the CDR3 does, leaving the germline J gene to fill in the end. This rearrangement joins TRBV19 to TRBJ2-1; TRBD2 agrees at 14 bases. The CDR3 sequence is 19 residues long. Germline CDR1 LNHDA, CDR2 SQIVND (reference sequence). Trimming at V came to 4 bases and at J to 7 bases, leaving 15 bases not matched to a gene. The CDR3 is CASSTRLAGGNLKKNEQFF. The CDR3 DNA, read in part, is TGTGCCAGTAGTACCCGACTAGCGGGAGGGAACCTTAAGAAAAATGAG.

This clone was seen more than once but under ten times. CDR3 bases read: TGTGCCAGTGCCGGTACAGGCCCCAATTCACCC. As protein: CASAGTGPNSP. The entire CDR3 protein reads CASAGTGPNSPLHF. The gene calls are TRBV19 and TRBJ1-6; D possibly corresponds to TRBD1 (5 bases). The read falls 3 residues short of the CDR3 end, and the missing part is taken from the germline J gene. CDR3 length: 14 residues. Germline values: CDR1 LNHDA, CDR2 SQIVND (reference sequence). Trimming pared 8 bases from V and 7 bases from J, leaving 15 bases between. Looking up the rest from reference TRBV19 and TRBJ1-6 gives the full variable domain: DGGITQSPKYLFRKEGQNVTLSCEQNLNHDAMYWYRQDPGQGLRLIYYSQIVNDFQKGDIAEGYSVSREKKESFPLTVTSAQKNPTAFYLCASAGTGPNSPLHFGNGTRLTVT.

This clone ranks as medium-sized (0.01 to 0.1%). The CDR3 protein is CASSFRETQYF. Incomplete CDR3 DNA: TGTGCCAGCAGCTTCCGGGAGACC. This chain links TRBV7-2 with TRBJ2-5; D unclear. The read ends 3 residues early relative to the CDR3; the germline J gene fills the gap. This CDR3 comprises 11 residues. CDR1 SGHTA and CDR2 FQGNSA come from the germline V gene. V gave up 3 bases and J gave up 5 bases, with 4 bases separating them.

For this clone: The CDR3 end is not reached by the read, which stops 3 residues before it; the germline J gene fills it in. The chain uses TRBV7-2 and TRBJ2-7, with TRBD1 matching over 8 bases. Trimming cost V 3 bases and J 2 bases; bases outside gene matches: 6. The CDR3 length is 15 residues. The germline V gene encodes CDR1 SGHTA and CDR2 FQGNSA. The sequenced part of the CDR3 DNA is TGTGCCAGCAGCTTCCGTAGACAGGGGACCTACGAG. It codes for CASSFRRQGTYE. The CDR3 reads in full as CASSFRRQGTYEQYF.

As concerns this clone: The CDR3 end falls 3 residues outside the read, so it is completed with the germline J gene. The chain couples TRBV7-2 to TRBJ2-1; D might be TRBD1 (6 bases). Trimming cost V 3 bases and J 6 bases, with 15 bases left between them. From germline, CDR1 is SGHTA and CDR2 FQGNSA. This CDR3 comprises 15 residues. CDR3 DNA, as far as it was read: TGTGCCAGCAGCTTCCATAGGACAGTAAGCAATGAG. As protein: CASSFHRTVSNE. The full CDR3 sequence reads CASSFHRTVSNEQFF.

Only a few counts were recorded for this clone. The observed sequence ends 3 residues before the CDR3 terminus, with the missing tail filled in from the germline J gene. The gene calls are TRBV7-8 and TRBJ2-3, with 10 nucleotides matching TRBD2. CDR1 is SGHVS, CDR2 FQNEAQ, per germline. The CDR3 loop spans 15 amino acids. V was clipped by 6 bases and J by 4 bases; unmatched bases: 7. The CDR3 loop is CASRAKRGGPDTQYF. The sequenced CDR3 bases are TGTGCCAGCAGGGCCAAGCGGGGGGGCCCAGATACG.

With regard to this clone: The read comes to an end 3 residues before the CDR3 does, leaving the germline J gene to fill in the end. This sequence joins TRBV30 and TRBJ1-4, with D perhaps TRBD1 (6 bases). The CDR3 loop spans 15 amino acids. V gave up 2 bases and J gave up 4 bases, with 14 bases separating them. Germline loops: CDR1 GTSNPN, CDR2 SVGIG (reference sequence). Here the CDR3 reads CAWSSTGRFNEKLFF. CDR3 DNA, as far as it was read: TGTGCCTGGAGTTCTACAGGGCGATTTAATGAAAAA.

At least ten counts were recorded for this clone. Sequencing ends 3 residues short of the CDR3 end; the germline J gene provides the rest. The J gene is TRBJ2-3, the V gene TRBV19, with TRBD2 matching over 7 bases. The germline V gene encodes CDR1 LNHDA and CDR2 SQIVND (reference sequence). The CDR3 runs 16 residues. V lost 6 bases to trimming and J lost 5 bases; unmatched junction nucleotides: 14. CDR3 sequence reads: CASSPGGGRYGDTQYF. CDR3 bases read: TGTGCCAGTAGCCCCGGTGGCGGGAGATATGGAGATACG.